These 14 T cell receptor beta chains were all obtained from the same sample, sequenced in a study of shared clonotypes between healthy human individuals. Sequenced by immunoSEQ multiplex PCR; TCRdb stores in-frame clones only, minus some. This table holds more than 2,000,000 clones, approximately 90% found once. The sequenced material came from naive CD4+ T cells sorted from blood. As to subset: CD45RA+ positively selected. These TCRs come from a man aged 18-30 years in good health.

As to this clone: Other DNA sequences from this sample encode an identical CDR3 as well. The genes are TRBV10-3 and TRBJ2-7; D unresolved. Trimming stripped 4 bases from V and 3 bases from J, with 4 bases between. Germline assignment: CDR1 ENHRY and CDR2 SYGVKD. This CDR3 is built from 11 residues. The CDR3 protein is CAISAGYEQYF. CDR3 coding DNA: TGTGCCATCAGTGCAGGCTACGAGCAGTACTTC.

This rearrangement joins TRBV4-1 to TRBJ1-2; tentative D call: TRBD1 (5 bases). Deletions cut 2 bases from V and 2 bases from J, with 15 bases between. This CDR3 has 16 amino acids. Germline assignment: CDR1 MGHRA and CDR2 YSYEKL. The CDR3 is CASSQLGQAINYGYTF. The CDR3 region has the DNA TGCGCCAGCAGCCAATTGGGGCAGGCAATCAACTATGGCTACACCTTC.

With respect to this clone: The same CDR3 also results from other DNA sequences found in this sample. The chain links TRBV10-3 to TRBJ2-5, with unresolved D. This CDR3 region has 13 residues. Trimming pared 0 bases from V and 5 bases from J, leaving 7 bases between. The V gene's germline CDR1 is ENHRY and CDR2 SYGVKD. The CDR3 DNA is TGTGCCATCAGTGAGTCTAGCTCGGAGACCCAGTACTTC. Its translation is CAISESSSETQYF.

The J gene is TRBJ2-5, the V gene TRBV29-1, with D perhaps matching TRBD1 (6 bases). The DNA end lines up better with TRBJ2-7; the J call may be wrong. This CDR3 has 12 amino acids. CDR1 is SQVTM, CDR2 ANQGSEA, per germline. CDR3 sequence reads: CSVGGGSYEQYF. The DNA for the CDR3 is TGCAGCGTTGGAGGGGGATCCTACGAGCAGTACTTC.

With regard to this clone: Within the sample, other DNA sequences also encode this same CDR3. The V call is TRBV5-4, the J call TRBJ2-7; no clear D gene. V was clipped by 0 bases and J by 1 base, with 8 bases between them. Germline-derived CDR1 and CDR2 are SGHNT and YYREEE (reference sequence). The CDR3 length is 14 residues. The CDR3 protein is CASSLGHNSYEQYF. The CDR3, as DNA: TGTGCCAGCAGCTTGGGACACAATTCCTACGAGCAGTACTTC.

This clone was counted a few times. The J gene is TRBJ1-1, the V gene TRBV10-2; D might be TRBD1 (5 bases). V lost 8 bases, J lost 4 bases, and 14 bases lay in between. There are 13 residues in the CDR3. Germline CDR1 and CDR2: WSHSY and SAAADI. CDR3: CASRPSGPTEAFF. In nucleotides, the CDR3 is TGCGCCAGCCGACCGTCAGGGCCCACTGAAGCTTTCTTT.

This sequence joins TRBV7-2 and TRBJ1-1; a weak D match, TRBD1 (5 bases). The CDR3 consists of 13 residues. V dropped 5 bases and J dropped 4 bases, with 11 bases sitting between them. Germline CDR1 reads SGHTA; CDR2 reads FQGNSA. The CDR3 coding sequence is TGTGCCAGCAGCCAGGTTAGGGGCACTGAAGCTTTCTTT. Translation gives CASSQVRGTEAFF.

The J gene is TRBJ1-1, the V gene TRBV2, with D unclear. Trimming shortened V by 3 bases and J by 3 bases, and 11 bases separated the two germline ends. Germline V gene lookup returns CDR1 SNHLY and CDR2 FYNNEI. The length of the CDR3 is 14 residues. The CDR3 protein is CASSDEGRHTEAFF. CDR3 DNA: TGTGCCAGCAGTGACGAGGGCAGACACACTGAAGCTTTCTTT.

The chain links TRBV2 to TRBJ2-2; D call uncertain. Trimming removed 2 bases from V and 2 bases from J, with 6 bases in between. Germline V CDR1 and CDR2: SNHLY, FYNNEI. The CDR3 runs to 14 residues. The CDR3 bases are TGTGCCAGCAGTGAACCTGGCAACACCGGGGAGCTGTTTTTT. It yields the protein CASSEPGNTGELFF.

The chain recombines TRBV5-1 with TRBJ1-6, with D maybe TRBD1 (6 bases). This CDR3 region has 16 residues. V was pared by 2 bases and J by 9 bases, with 18 bases between. Germline assignment: CDR1 SGHRS and CDR2 YFSETQ. CDR3 amino acids: CASSLGQGRGSSPLHF. CDR3 bases: TGCGCCAGCAGCTTAGGCCAGGGCAGGGGAAGTTCACCCCTCCACTTT.

The chain links TRBV7-2 to TRBJ2-3, with D tentatively TRBD2 (5 bases). The germline gives CDR1 SGHTA, CDR2 FQGNSA. V dropped 5 bases and J dropped 4 bases, with 16 bases sitting between them. CDR3 length equals 15 residues. CDR3 loop: CASSRPTAGADTQYF. CDR3 nucleotide sequence: TGTGCCAGCAGCCGGCCCACGGCGGGCGCAGATACGCAGTATTTT.

The J gene is TRBJ2-2, the V gene TRBV4-3; D not resolved. Germline V lookup: CDR1 LGHNA, CDR2 YSLEER. This CDR3 spans 17 amino acids. With 0 bases removed from V and 5 bases from J, the gap between germline ends came to 16 bases. CDR3 residues: CASSQDRNSSWTGELFF. DNA for the CDR3: TGCGCCAGCAGCCAAGATAGGAACAGCAGTTGGACCGGGGAGCTGTTTTTT.

This sequence joins TRBV27 and TRBJ1-1, with D possibly being TRBD1 (5 bases). The CDR3 has 13 amino acids. Germline CDR1 MNHEY, CDR2 SMNVEV (reference sequence). The V end lost 6 bases, the J end lost 2 bases, and 10 bases lay between the germline ends. The CDR3 coding sequence is TGTGCCAGCAGATGGAGGGGAAACACTGAAGCTTTCTTT. The encoded protein is CASRWRGNTEAFF.

Notes on this clone: Additional DNA sequences in this sample encode the identical CDR3. The CDR3 coding sequence is TGTGCCAGCAGCTTGGTCGGAAACTATGGCTACACCTTC. It translates to CASSLVGNYGYTF. V gene TRBV5-4 combines with J gene TRBJ1-2; D not resolved. V was clipped by 0 bases and J by 2 bases, with 5 bases between them. Looked up from germline, CDR1 is SGHNT and CDR2 is YYREEE (reference sequence). This CDR3 spans 13 amino acids.